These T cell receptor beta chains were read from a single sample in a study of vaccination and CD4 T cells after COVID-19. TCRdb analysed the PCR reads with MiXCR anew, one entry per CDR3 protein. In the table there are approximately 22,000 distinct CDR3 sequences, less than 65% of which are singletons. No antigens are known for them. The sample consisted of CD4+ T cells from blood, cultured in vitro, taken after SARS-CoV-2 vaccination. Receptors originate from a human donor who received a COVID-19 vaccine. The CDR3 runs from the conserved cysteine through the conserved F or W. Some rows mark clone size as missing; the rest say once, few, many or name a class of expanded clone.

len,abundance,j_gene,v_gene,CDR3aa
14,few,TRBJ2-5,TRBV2,CASSAGLIQETQYF
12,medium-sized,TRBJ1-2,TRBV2,CASSEWIEGYTF
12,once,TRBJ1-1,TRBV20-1,CSGRQGATEAFF
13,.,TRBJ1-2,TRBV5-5,CASSPGPNYGYTF
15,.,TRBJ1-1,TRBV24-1,CATSDTGQMNTEAFF
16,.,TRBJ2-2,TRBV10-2,CASSEGVGGYTGELFF
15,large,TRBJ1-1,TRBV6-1,CASRRPATGSTEAFF
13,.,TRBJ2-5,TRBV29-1,CSVQTTGMETQYF
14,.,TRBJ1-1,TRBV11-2,CASSFQGGGTEAFF
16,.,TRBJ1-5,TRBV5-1,CASSSLPLTGGQPQHF
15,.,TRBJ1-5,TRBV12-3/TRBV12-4,CASSLSGGPNQPQHF
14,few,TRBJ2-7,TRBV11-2,CASSARQGTYEQYF
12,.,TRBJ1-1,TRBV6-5,CASSYSGAEAFF
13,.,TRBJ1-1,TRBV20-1,CSVRRGRDTEAFF
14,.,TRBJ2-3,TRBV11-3,CASSLGGLSDTQYF
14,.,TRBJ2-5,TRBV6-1,CASSGTGGQETQYF
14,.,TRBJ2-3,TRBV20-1,CSAPPGQGRDTQYF
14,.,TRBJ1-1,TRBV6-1,CASSPGGRDTEAFF
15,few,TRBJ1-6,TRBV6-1,CAISKTRDRDSPLHF
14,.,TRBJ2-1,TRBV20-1,CSALTSHSYNEQFF
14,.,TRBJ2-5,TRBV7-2,CASSPSGPRETQYF
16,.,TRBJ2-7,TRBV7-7,CASINGGAAGSYEQYF
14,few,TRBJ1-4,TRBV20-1,CSAYRTGLSEKLFF
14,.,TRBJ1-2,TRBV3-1,CASSQEQGAYGYTF
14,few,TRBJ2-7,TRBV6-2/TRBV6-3,CASSYGGGFYEQYF
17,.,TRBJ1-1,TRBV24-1,CATSDPWEGKENTEAFF
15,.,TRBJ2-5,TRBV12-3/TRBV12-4,CASRSGRGLQETQYF
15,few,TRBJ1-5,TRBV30,CAWKGMGSGNQPQHF
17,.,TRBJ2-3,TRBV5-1,CASSRRTSGGVGDTQYF
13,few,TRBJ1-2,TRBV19,CASNSGGDYGYTF
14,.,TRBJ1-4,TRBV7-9,CASSFGGLNEKLFF
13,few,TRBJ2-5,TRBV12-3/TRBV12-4,CASRGTGQETQYF
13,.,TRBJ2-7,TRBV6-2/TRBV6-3,CASSYFGDPEQYF
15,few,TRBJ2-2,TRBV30,CAWRLAGAHTGELFF
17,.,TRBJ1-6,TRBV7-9,CASSLVTWTSYNSPLHF
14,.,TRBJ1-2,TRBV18,CASSPPSRDTGYTF
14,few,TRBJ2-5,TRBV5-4,CASSLGTRQGAQYF
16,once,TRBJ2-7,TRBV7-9,CASSFTTDLSSYEQYF
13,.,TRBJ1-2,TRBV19,CASLRSANYGYTF
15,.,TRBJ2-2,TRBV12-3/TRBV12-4,CASGLSGGNTGELFF
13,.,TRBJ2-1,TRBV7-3,CASSLTTYNEQFF
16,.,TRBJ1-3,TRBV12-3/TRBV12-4,CASSSPTGSSGNTIYF
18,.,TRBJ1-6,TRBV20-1,CSARDLDQGSTYNSPLHF
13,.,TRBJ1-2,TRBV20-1,CSATGRSGYGYTF
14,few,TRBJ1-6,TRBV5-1,CASSSTAYNSPLHF
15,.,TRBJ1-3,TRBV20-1,CSARDLQESGNTIYF
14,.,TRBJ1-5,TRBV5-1,CASSPGLDHQPQHF
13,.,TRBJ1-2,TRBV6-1,CASSATRSDGYTF
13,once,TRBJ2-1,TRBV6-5,CASSSRREGEQFF
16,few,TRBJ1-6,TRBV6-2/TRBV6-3,CASTYGEGNGNSPLHF